This T cell receptor (beta chain) was identified during a study of cytomegalovirus exposure and HLA in healthy donors. The primer mix had 60 Vbeta and 13 Jbeta primers. Clones were read by immunoSEQ multiplex PCR, and TCRdb kept only the in-frame ones, dropping some. The sample has 110,000 or so clones, about 80% seen once. The germline CDR1 and CDR2 sequences are MNHEY and SVGAGI. This CDR3 comprises 16 residues. V lost 4 bases and J 3 bases, leaving 18 bases between the germline ends. The sequence derives from a woman aged 25 to 39 in good health and CMV-seropositive. This rearrangement joins TRBV6-5 to TRBJ1-2; unclear D gene. What was sequenced was PBMCs. DNA of the CDR3: TGTGCCAGCAGTTCGGGGTTCTCCCAGTATGACTATGGCTACACCTTC. This encodes CASSSGFSQYDYGYTF.